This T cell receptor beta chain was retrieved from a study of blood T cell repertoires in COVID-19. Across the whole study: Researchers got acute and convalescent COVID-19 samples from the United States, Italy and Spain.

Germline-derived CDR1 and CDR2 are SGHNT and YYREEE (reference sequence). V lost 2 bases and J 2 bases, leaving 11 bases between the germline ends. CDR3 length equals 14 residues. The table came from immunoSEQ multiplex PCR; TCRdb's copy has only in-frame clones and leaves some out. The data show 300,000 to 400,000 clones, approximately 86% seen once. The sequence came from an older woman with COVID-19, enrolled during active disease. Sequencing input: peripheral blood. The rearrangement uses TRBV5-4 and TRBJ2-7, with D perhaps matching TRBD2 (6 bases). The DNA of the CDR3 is TGTGCCAGCAGCTTTGTCGGGGGAGCCTACGAGCAGTACTTC. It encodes CASSFVGGAYEQYF.